This entry features one T cell receptor beta chain sequence. Relative to the germline gene, one junction end is altered; a read error may explain this. Other DNA sequences from this sample encode an identical CDR3 as well. This CDR3 comprises 13 residues. The germline V gene has CDR1 MNHNS and CDR2 SASEGT. This entry is derived from a study of control samples from healthy donors and cancer patients. TCRdb's copy holds only in-frame clones and misses some; the assay was immunoSEQ multiplex PCR. The sample has about 230,000 clones; over 70% are singletons. The sample comprised PBMCs. This sequence joins TRBV6-1 and TRBJ1-2; 9 nucleotides match TRBD1. The receptor's source is a woman aged 60-75 years with lung cancer. CDR3 loop: CASTEQGADGYTF. Written as DNA, the CDR3 is TGTGCCAGCACTGAACAGGGGGCCGATGGCTACACCTTC.